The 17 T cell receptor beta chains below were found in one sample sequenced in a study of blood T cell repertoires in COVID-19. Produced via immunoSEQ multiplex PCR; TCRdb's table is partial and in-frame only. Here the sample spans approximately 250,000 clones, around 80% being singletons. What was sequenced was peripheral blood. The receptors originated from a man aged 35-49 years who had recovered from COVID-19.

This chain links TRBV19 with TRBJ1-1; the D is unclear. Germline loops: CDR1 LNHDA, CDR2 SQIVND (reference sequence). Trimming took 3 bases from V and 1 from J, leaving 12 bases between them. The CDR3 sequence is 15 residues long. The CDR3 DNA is TGTGCCAGTAGTATTGAAAGTTCAGGGAACACTGAAGCTTTCTTT. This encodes CASSIESSGNTEAFF.

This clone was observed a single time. In DNA form, the CDR3 reads TGTGCCAGCAGGGACGGGGTGACAGATACGCAGTATTTT. It codes for CASRDGVTDTQYF. V usage is TRBV6-5 and J usage is TRBJ2-3, with D tentatively TRBD2 (5 bases). V lost 6 bases and J 3 bases, leaving 10 bases between the germline ends. Germline CDR1 and CDR2: MNHEY and SVGAGI. The length of the CDR3 is 13 residues.

This chain's CDR3 is CASRRASGGNYGYTF. Written as DNA, the CDR3 is TGTGCCAGTAGAAGGGCTTCGGGAGGAAACTATGGCTACACCTTC. V gene TRBV19 combines with J gene TRBJ1-2; D remains ambiguous. The germline V and J ends were trimmed by 6 bases and 2 bases, with 16 bases remaining between them. The CDR3 spans 15 residues. Looked up from germline, CDR1 is LNHDA and CDR2 is SQIVND (reference sequence).

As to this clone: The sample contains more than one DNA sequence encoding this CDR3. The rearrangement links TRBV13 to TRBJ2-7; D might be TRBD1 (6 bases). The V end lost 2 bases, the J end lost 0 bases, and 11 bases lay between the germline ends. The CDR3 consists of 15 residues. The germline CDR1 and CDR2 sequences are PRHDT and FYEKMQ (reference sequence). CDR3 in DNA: TGTGCCAGCAGCTTACGTCAGGGGCCCTCCTACGAGCAGTACTTC. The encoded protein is CASSLRQGPSYEQYF. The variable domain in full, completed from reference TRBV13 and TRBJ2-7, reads AAGVIQSPRHLIKEKRETATLKCYPIPRHDTVYWYQQGPGQDPQFLISFYEKMQSDKGSIPDRFSAQQFSDYHSELNMSSLELGDSALYFCASSLRQGPSYEQYFGPGTRLTVT.

The CDR3 region is CASSPQVDSNQPQHF. CDR3 in DNA: TGTGCCAGCAGTCCTCAGGTAGATAGCAATCAGCCCCAGCATTTT. The genes are TRBV6-5 and TRBJ1-5; no firm D call. This CDR3 region has 15 residues. Between the trimmed V and J ends, which lost 5 bases and 0 bases, there was a span of 11 bases. Per the germline V gene, CDR1 is MNHEY and CDR2 is SVGAGI.

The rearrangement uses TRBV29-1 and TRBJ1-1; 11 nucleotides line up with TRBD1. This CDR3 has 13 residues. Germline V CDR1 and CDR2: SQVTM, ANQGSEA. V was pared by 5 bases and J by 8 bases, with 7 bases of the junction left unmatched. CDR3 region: CSVRGQGAREAFF. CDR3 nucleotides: TGCAGCGTTAGAGGACAGGGGGCAAGGGAAGCTTTCTTT.

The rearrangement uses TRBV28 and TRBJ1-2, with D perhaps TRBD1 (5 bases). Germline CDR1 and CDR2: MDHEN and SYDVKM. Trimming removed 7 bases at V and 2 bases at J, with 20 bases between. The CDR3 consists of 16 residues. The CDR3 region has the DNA TGTGCCAGCACTATCGGGGGAGGGAGGGCAAACTATGGCTACACCTTC. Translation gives CASTIGGGRANYGYTF.

The CDR3 coding sequence is TGTGCCATCAGCGGGGTTGACGCCGGGGAGCTGTTTTTT. Protein sequence: CAISGVDAGELFF. V is TRBV10-3 and J is TRBJ2-2; perhaps TRBD2 as D (5 bases). With 6 bases removed from V and 6 bases from J, the gap between germline ends came to 11 bases. This CDR3 is built from 13 residues. Germline V gene data show CDR1 as ENHRY and CDR2 as SYGVKD.

The CDR3 loop reads CASPRPEGELFF. CDR3 bases: TGTGCCTCACCGCGTCCGGAGGGGGAGCTGTTTTTT. The chain couples TRBV6-5 to TRBJ2-2; D remains unclear. CDR3 length: 12 residues. Germline CDR1 is MNHEY and CDR2 is SVGAGI. V lost 11 bases and J lost 8, with 15 bases in between.

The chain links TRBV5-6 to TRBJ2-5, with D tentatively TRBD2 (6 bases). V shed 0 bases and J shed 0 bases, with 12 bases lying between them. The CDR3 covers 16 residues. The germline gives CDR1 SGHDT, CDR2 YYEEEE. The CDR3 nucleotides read TGTGCCAGCAGCTTGGGGGGGGAGGCCCACCAAGAGACCCAGTACTTC. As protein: CASSLGGEAHQETQYF. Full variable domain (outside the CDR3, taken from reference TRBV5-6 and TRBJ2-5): DAGVTQSPTHLIKTRGQQVTLRCSPKSGHDTVSWYQQALGQGPQFIFQYYEEEERQRGNFPDRFSGHQFPNYSSELNVNALLLGDSALYLCASSLGGEAHQETQYFGPGTRLLVL.

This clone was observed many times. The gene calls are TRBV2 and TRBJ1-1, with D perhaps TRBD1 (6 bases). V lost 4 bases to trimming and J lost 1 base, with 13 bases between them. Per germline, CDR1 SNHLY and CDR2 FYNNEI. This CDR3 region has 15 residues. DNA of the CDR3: TGTGCCAGCAGTGCGGGGACAAATACGAACACTGAAGCTTTCTTT. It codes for CASSAGTNTNTEAFF.

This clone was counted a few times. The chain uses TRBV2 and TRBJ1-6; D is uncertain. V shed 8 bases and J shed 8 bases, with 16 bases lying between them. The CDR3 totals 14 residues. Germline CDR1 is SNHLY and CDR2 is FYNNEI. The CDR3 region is CASSWNGRDSPLHF. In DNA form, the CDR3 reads TGTGCCAGCTCTTGGAATGGGCGTGATTCACCCCTCCACTTT.

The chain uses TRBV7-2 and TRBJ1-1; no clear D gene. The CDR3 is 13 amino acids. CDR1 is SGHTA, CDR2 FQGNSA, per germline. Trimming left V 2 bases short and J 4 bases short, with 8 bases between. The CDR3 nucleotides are TGTGCCAGCAGCTTAACGGGTTCCACTGAAGCTTTCTTT. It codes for CASSLTGSTEAFF.

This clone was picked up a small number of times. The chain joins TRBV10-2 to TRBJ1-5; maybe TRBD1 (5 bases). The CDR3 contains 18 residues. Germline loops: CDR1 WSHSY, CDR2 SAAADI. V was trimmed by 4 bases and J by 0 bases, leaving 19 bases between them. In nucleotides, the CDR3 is TGCGCCAGCAGTGGGTCCTCGACAGTGGTTTATAGCAATCAGCCCCAGCATTTT. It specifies CASSGSSTVVYSNQPQHF.

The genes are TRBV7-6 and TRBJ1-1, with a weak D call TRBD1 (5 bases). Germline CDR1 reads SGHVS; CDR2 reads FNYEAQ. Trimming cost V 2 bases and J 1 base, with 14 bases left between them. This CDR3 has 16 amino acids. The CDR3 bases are TGTGCCAGCAGCTTAACGGCCCGGGGGTGGAACACTGAAGCTTTCTTT. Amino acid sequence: CASSLTARGWNTEAFF.

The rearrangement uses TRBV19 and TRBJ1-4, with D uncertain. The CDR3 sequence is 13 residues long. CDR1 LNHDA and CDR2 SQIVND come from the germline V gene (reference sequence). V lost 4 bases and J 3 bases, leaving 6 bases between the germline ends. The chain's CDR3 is CASSRAPNEKLFF. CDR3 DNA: TGTGCCAGTAGTAGGGCTCCTAATGAAAAACTGTTTTTT.

Written as DNA, the CDR3 is TGTGCCAGCAGCGCGACAGGGAATCACTACGAGCAGTACTTC. Translation gives CASSATGNHYEQYF. The genes are TRBV7-2 and TRBJ2-7; TRBD1 aligns across 7 bases. The CDR3 consists of 14 residues. The V gene end was trimmed by 5 bases and the J gene end by 3 bases; junction bases not matched to a gene: 7. Germline assignment: CDR1 SGHTA and CDR2 FQGNSA.